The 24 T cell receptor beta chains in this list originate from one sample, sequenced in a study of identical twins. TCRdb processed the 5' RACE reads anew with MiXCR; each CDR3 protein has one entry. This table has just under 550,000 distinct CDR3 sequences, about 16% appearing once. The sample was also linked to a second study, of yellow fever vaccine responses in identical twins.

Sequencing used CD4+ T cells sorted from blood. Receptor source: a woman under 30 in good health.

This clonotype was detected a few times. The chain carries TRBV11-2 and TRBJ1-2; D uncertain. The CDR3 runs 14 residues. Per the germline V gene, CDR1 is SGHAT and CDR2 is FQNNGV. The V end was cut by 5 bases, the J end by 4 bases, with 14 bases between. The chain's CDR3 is CASSERLGSYGYTF. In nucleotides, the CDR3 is TGTGCCAGCAGCGAGCGACTGGGGAGCTATGGCTACACCTTC.

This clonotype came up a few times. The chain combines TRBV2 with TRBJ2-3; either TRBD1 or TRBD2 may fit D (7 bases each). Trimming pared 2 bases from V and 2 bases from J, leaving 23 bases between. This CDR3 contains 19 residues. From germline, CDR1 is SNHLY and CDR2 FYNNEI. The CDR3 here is CASSERLARGEGATDTQYF. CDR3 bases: TGTGCCAGCAGTGAAAGGCTAGCGAGAGGGGAGGGGGCCACAGATACGCAGTATTTT.

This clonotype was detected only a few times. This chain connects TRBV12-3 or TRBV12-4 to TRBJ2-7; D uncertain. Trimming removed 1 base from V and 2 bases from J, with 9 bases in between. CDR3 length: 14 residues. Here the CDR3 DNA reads TGTGCCAGCAGTTTAGACACTTCTCCCTACGAGCAGTACTTC. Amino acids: CASSLDTSPYEQYF.

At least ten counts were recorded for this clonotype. The CDR3 DNA follows: TGTGCCAGCAGCCAAACCGAGATCAGGGGGGAGACCCAGTACTTC. Protein: CASSQTEIRGETQYF. The chain couples TRBV12-3 or TRBV12-4 to TRBJ2-5; 7 positions agree with TRBD1. V gave up 6 bases and J gave up 5 bases; unmatched junction bases: 12. This CDR3 region has 15 residues.

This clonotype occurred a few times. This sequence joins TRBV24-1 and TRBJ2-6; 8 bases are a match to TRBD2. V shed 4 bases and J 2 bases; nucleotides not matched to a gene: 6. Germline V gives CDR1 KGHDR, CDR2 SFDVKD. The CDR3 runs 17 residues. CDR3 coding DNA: TGTGCCACCAGTGAAAGCGGGGGAGCTACTGGGGCCAACGTCCTGACTTTC. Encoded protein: CATSESGGATGANVLTF.

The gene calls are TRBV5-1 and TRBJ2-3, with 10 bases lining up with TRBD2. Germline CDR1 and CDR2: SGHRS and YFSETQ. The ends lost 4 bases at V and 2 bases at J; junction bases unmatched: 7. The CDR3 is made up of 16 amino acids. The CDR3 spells CASSTPGLASTDTQYF. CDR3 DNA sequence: TGCGCCAGCAGCACTCCGGGACTAGCGTCCACAGATACGCAGTATTTT.

The CDR3 region has the DNA TGTGCCAGCAGTGGGGGGAAGAACACCGGGGAGCTGTTTTTT. This sequence encodes CASSGGKNTGELFF. The chain joins TRBV9 to TRBJ2-2; TRBD2 is a possible D gene (6 bases). Germline loops: CDR1 SGDLS, CDR2 YYNGEE. V lost 5 bases and J 1 base, leaving 9 bases between the germline ends. The CDR3 consists of 14 residues. Drawing the rest from reference TRBV9 and TRBJ2-2, the complete variable domain is DSGVTQTPKHLITATGQRVTLRCSPRSGDLSVYWYQQSLDQGLQFLIQYYNGEERAKGNILERFSAQQFPDLHSELNLSSLELGDSALYFCASSGGKNTGELFFGEGSRLTVL.

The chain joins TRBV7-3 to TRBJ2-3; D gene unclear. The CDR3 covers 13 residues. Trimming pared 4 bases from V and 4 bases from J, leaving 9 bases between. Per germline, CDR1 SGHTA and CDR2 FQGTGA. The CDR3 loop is CASSSRWADTQYF. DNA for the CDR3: TGTGCCAGCAGCTCCCGGTGGGCAGATACGCAGTATTTT.

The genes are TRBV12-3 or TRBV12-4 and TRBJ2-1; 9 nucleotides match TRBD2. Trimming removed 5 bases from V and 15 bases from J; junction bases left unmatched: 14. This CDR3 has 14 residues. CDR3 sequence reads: CASSPFLGLARSFF. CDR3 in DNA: TGTGCCAGCAGTCCCTTCCTAGGACTAGCGAGATCGTTCTTC.

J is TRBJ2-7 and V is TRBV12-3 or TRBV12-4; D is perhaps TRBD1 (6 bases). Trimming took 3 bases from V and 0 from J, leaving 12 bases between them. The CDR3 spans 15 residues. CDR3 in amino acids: CASSFRQADSYEQYV. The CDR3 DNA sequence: TGTGCCAGCAGTTTCCGACAGGCCGACTCCTACGAGCAGTACGTC.

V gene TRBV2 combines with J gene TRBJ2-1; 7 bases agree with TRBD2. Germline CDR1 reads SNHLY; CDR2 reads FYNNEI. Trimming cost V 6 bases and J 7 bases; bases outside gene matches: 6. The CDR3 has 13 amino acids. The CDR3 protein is CASSEPGGNEQFF. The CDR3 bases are TGTGCCAGCAGCGAACCCGGGGGGAATGAGCAGTTCTTC.

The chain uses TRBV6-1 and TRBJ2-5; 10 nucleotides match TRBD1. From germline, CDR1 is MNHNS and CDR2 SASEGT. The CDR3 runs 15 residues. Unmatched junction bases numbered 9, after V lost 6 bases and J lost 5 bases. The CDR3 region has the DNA TGTGCCAGCAGAATGACCGGGACAGGGGACGAGACCCAGTACTTC. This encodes CASRMTGTGDETQYF.

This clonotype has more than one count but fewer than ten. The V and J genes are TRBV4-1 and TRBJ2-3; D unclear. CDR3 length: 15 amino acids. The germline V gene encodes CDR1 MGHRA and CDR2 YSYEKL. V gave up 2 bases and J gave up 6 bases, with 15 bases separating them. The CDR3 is CASSQPDVGLDTQYF. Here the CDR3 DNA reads TGCGCCAGCAGCCAACCGGACGTGGGCCTGGATACGCAGTATTTT.

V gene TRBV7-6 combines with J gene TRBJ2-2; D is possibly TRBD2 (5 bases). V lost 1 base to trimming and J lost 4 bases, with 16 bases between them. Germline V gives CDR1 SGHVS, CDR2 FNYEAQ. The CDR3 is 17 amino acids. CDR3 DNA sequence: TGTGCCAGCAGCTTAGAAGGTCGGCTAGCAGCCACCGGGGAGCTGTTTTTT. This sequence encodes CASSLEGRLAATGELFF. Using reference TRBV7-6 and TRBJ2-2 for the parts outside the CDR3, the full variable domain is GAGVSQSPRYKVTKRGQDVALRCDPISGHVSLYWYRQALGQGPEFLTYFNYEAQQDKSGLPNDRFSAERPEGSISTLTIQRTEQRDSAMYRCASSLEGRLAATGELFFGEGSRLTVL.

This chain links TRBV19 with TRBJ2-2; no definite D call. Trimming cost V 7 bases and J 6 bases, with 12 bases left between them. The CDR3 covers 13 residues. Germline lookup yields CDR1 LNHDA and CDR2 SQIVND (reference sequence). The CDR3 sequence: CASTVGYSGELFF. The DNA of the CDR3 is TGTGCCAGTACTGTTGGGTATTCCGGGGAGCTGTTTTTT.

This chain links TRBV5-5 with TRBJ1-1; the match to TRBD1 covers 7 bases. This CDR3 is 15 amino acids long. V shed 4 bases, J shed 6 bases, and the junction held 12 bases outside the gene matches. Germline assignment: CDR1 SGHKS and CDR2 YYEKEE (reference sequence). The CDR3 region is CASSPEGGLGPEAFF. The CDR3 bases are TGTGCCAGCAGCCCCGAAGGGGGCTTGGGCCCTGAAGCTTTCTTT.

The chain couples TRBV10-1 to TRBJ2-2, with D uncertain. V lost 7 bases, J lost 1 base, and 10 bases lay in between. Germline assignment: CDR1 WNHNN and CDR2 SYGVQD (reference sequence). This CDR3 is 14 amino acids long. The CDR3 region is CASMAAGNTGELFF. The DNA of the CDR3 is TGCGCCAGCATGGCAGCCGGGAACACCGGGGAGCTGTTTTTT.

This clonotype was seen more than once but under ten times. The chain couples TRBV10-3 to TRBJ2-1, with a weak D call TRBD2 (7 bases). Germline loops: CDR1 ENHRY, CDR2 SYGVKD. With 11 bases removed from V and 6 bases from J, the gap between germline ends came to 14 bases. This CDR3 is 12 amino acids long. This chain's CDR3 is CAARGALNEQFF. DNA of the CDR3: TGTGCCGCCCGGGGGGCCCTCAATGAGCAGTTCTTC.

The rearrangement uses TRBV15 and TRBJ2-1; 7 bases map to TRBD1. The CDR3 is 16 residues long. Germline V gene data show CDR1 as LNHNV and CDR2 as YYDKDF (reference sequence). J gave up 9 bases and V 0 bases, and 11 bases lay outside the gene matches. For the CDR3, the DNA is TGTGCCACCAGCAGAGAGGGGGCAGGGGGTAATAGTGAGCAGTTCTTC. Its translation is CATSREGAGGNSEQFF.

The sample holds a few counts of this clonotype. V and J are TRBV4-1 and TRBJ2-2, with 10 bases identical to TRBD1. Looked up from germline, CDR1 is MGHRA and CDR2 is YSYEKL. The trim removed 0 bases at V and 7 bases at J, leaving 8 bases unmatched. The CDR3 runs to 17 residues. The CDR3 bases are TGCGCCAGCAGCCAAGATTGGACAGGGGGTTTCGGCGGGGAGCTGTTTTTT. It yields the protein CASSQDWTGGFGGELFF.

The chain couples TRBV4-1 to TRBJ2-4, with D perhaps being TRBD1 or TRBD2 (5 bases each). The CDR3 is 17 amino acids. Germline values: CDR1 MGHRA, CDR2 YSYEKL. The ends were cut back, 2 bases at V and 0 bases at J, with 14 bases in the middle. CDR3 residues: CASSQLGTALAKNIQYF. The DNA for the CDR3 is TGCGCCAGCAGCCAACTTGGGACCGCCTTAGCCAAAAACATTCAGTACTTC.

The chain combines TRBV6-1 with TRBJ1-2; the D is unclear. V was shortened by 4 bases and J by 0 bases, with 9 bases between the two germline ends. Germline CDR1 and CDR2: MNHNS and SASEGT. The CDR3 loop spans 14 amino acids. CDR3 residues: CASSGGGSNYGYTF. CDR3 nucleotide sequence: TGTGCCAGCAGTGGAGGCGGGTCTAACTATGGCTACACCTTC.

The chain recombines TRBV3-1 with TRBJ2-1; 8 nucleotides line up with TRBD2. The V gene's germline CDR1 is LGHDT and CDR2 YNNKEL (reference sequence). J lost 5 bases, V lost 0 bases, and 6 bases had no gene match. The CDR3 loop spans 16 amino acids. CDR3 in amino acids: CASSQDNGGAHNEQFF. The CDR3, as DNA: TGTGCCAGCAGCCAAGATAACGGGGGGGCCCACAATGAGCAGTTCTTC.

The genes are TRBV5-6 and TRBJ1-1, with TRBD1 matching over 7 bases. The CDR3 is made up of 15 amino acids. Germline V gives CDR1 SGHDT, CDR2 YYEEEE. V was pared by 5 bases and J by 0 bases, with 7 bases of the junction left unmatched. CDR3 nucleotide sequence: TGTGCCAGCAGGACACAGGGGACCATGAACACTGAAGCTTTCTTT. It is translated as CASRTQGTMNTEAFF. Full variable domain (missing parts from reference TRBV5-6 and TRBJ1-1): DAGVTQSPTHLIKTRGQQVTLRCSPKSGHDTVSWYQQALGQGPQFIFQYYEEEERQRGNFPDRFSGHQFPNYSSELNVNALLLGDSALYLCASRTQGTMNTEAFFGQGTRLTVV.